This note documents a single T cell receptor (beta chain) sequence. No antigen is known for it. Hyperthyroidism had been newly diagnosed in patients aged 18 to 65, and its duration was under 2 months. Pregnant or lactating patients were excluded, as were those with uncontrolled infection or other autoimmune disease. The data were obtained in a study of T cells in Graves' hyperthyroidism and ophthalmopathy. Study outcomes and limitations: Among clonotypes expanded in thyroid above 0.001, most were also found in blood.

The source material, RNA transcripts, was used to amplify TCR beta CDR3 regions. The HTBI primer set served for first-round RT-PCR of the TCR CDR3. One entry per CDR3 protein, called by TCRdb with MiXCR from the multiplex PCR reads. The sample has hundreds of thousands of distinct CDR3 sequences, 35% to 45% seen once; the top ten hold over 8%. This TCR came from a man aged 18 to 29 with Graves' hyperthyroidism. The sample consisted of blood.

CDR3 sequence: CASSWGTQYNSPLHF. Written as DNA, the CDR3 is TGTGCCAGCAGCTGGGGGACACAGTATAATTCACCCCTCCACTTT. The chain is built from TRBV7-2 and TRBJ1-6; D perhaps matches TRBD1 (6 bases). This CDR3 has 15 residues. The ends were cut back, 4 bases at V and 4 bases at J, with 11 bases in the middle. Germline-derived CDR1 and CDR2 are SGHTA and FQGNSA.